The 20 T cell receptor beta chains below were found in one sample sequenced in a study of blood T cell repertoires in COVID-19. Here immunoSEQ multiplex PCR was the method, and the copy in TCRdb shows in-frame clones only, minus some. The table has around 230,000 clones, 86% seen once. Sequenced: PBMCs or T cells enriched from blood (not recorded which). Receptors originate from a woman between 40 and 55 years old with acute COVID-19.

The chain employs TRBV3-1 (or the pseudogene TRBV3-2) and TRBJ1-1; possibly TRBD1 for D (6 bases). Trimming took off 4 bases at V and 0 bases at J, with 12 bases between the two ends. CDR3 length equals 15 residues. CDR1 is LGHDT and CDR2 is YNNKEL in the germline V gene (reference sequence). The CDR3, as DNA: TGTGCCAGCAGCCCCCACAGGGAGATGAACACTGAAGCTTTCTTT. Its translation: CASSPHREMNTEAFF.

The V call is TRBV5-1, the J call TRBJ2-1; 10 bases are a match to TRBD1. This CDR3 spans 15 amino acids. Germline V lookup: CDR1 SGHRS, CDR2 YFSETQ. Trimming took 4 bases from V and 7 from J; bases not matched to a gene: 8. CDR3 nucleotides: TGCGCCAGCAGCCGAAGACAGGGGGCAATTAATGAGCAGTTCTTC. Protein sequence: CASSRRQGAINEQFF.

Concerning this clone: Sequence at one end of the junction differs from germline and may be a read error. This sequence joins TRBV12-3 or TRBV12-4 and TRBJ2-2; D not certain. The length of the CDR3 is 11 residues. In DNA, the CDR3 is TGTGCCAGCAGTTACACAGGGGAGCTGTTTTTT. Residues: CASSYTGELFF.

The CDR3 here is CAWSTEVNTEAFF. For the CDR3, the DNA is TGTGCCTGGAGTACGGAGGTGAACACTGAAGCTTTCTTT. The V gene is TRBV30, the J gene TRBJ1-1, with D unresolved. CDR1 and CDR2 from the germline V gene are GTSNPN and SVGIG (reference sequence). V shed 2 bases and J shed 0 bases, with 7 bases lying between them. CDR3 length: 13 amino acids.

The chain is built from TRBV19 and TRBJ2-7; D not resolved. CDR3 length: 13 residues. Germline V CDR1 and CDR2: LNHDA, SQIVND (reference sequence). The V end was cut by 3 bases, the J end by 4 bases, with 10 bases between. In DNA form, the CDR3 reads TGTGCCAGTAGTATCGCGCACGGTTACGAGCAGTACTTC. Protein product: CASSIAHGYEQYF.

The sample holds a few counts of this clone. The chain carries TRBV7-9 and TRBJ2-5; D remains ambiguous. From germline, CDR1 is SEHNR and CDR2 FQNEAQ (reference sequence). The CDR3 is 14 amino acids. Trimming cost V 2 bases and J 1 base, with 8 bases left between them. The DNA of the CDR3 is TGTGCCAGCAGCTTATTTGGAGCCCAAGAGACCCAGTACTTC. Its protein is CASSLFGAQETQYF.

J is TRBJ2-5 and V is TRBV5-4; 9 bases agree with TRBD1. V lost 4 bases and J lost 5; bases outside the gene matches: 3. Germline CDR1 SGHNT, CDR2 YYREEE (reference sequence). The CDR3 spans 13 residues. The CDR3 sequence: CASSEDRGETQYF. CDR3 coding DNA: TGTGCCAGCAGCGAGGACAGGGGTGAGACCCAGTACTTC.

The rearrangement uses TRBV19 and TRBJ1-4; 9 nucleotides line up with TRBD1. This CDR3 spans 16 amino acids. Germline CDR1 and CDR2: LNHDA and SQIVND (reference sequence). V dropped 7 bases and J dropped 8; count of bases not matched to a gene: 14. The CDR3 here is CASTPYWGQGNEKLFF. In DNA, the CDR3 is TGTGCCAGTACCCCATACTGGGGACAGGGAAACGAAAAACTGTTTTTT.

This chain links TRBV5-6 with TRBJ1-1; 7 nucleotides line up with TRBD1. The CDR3 totals 15 residues. V shed 4 bases, J shed 1 base, and the junction held 7 bases outside the gene matches. CDR1 is SGHDT, CDR2 YYEEEE, per germline. CDR3 sequence: CASSVMGQWNTEAFF. In nucleotides, the CDR3 is TGTGCCAGCAGCGTAATGGGACAGTGGAACACTGAAGCTTTCTTT.

As concerns this clone: The sample carries other DNA sequences with the same CDR3. The gene calls are TRBV11-2 and TRBJ2-1; no reliable D call. V lost 5 bases and J 3 bases, leaving 11 bases between the germline ends. This CDR3 has 14 amino acids. Germline V gene sequence: CDR1 SGHAT, CDR2 FQNNGV. DNA of the CDR3: TGTGCCAGCAGCCTTAGTGGTGTCTACAATGAGCAGTTCTTC. Its translation is CASSLSGVYNEQFF. Looking up the rest from reference TRBV11-2 and TRBJ2-1 gives the full variable domain: EAGVAQSPRYKIIEKRQSVAFWCNPISGHATLYWYQQILGQGPKLLIQFQNNGVVDDSQLPKDRFSAERLKGVDSTLKIQPAKLEDSAVYLCASSLSGVYNEQFFGPGTRLTVL.

In its sample, this clone was seen once. The chain carries TRBV5-1 and TRBJ1-2; 10 bases match TRBD1. J lost 5 bases, V lost 2 bases, and 3 bases had no gene match. The CDR3 sequence is 14 residues long. Germline CDR1 is SGHRS and CDR2 is YFSETQ. The CDR3 protein is CASSLPGQGYGYTF. In DNA, the CDR3 is TGCGCCAGCAGCTTACCGGGACAGGGGTATGGCTACACCTTC.

The gene calls are TRBV3-1 (or the pseudogene TRBV3-2) and TRBJ1-2; TRBD1 might be the D (6 bases). Per germline, CDR1 LGHDT and CDR2 YNNKEL (reference sequence). This CDR3 comprises 13 residues. Trimming stripped 3 bases from V and 3 bases from J, with 8 bases between. CDR3 sequence (DNA): TGTGCCAGCAGCCAGGACAGATACTATGGCTACACCTTC. This translates into CASSQDRYYGYTF.

The V call is TRBV27, the J call TRBJ1-2, with 11 bases lining up with TRBD1. The V segment lost 4 bases and the J segment 2 bases; nucleotides outside the gene matches: 9. CDR1 is MNHEY, CDR2 SMNVEV, per germline (reference sequence). This CDR3 has 17 amino acids. The DNA for the CDR3 is TGTGCCAGCAGTTCCGGACAGGGGGCCCCCCTAAACTATGGCTACACCTTC. This translates into CASSSGQGAPLNYGYTF.

This chain uses TRBV11-2 with TRBJ1-6; TRBD1 matches 8 bases. With 1 base clipped from V and 5 bases from J, the junction kept 4 bases outside the gene matches. CDR1 is SGHAT and CDR2 is FQNNGV in the germline V gene. There are 16 residues in the CDR3. For the CDR3, the DNA is TGTGCCAGCAGCTTAGGGACAGGGCTCGATAATTCACCCCTCCACTTT. Its translation: CASSLGTGLDNSPLHF.

This clone was observed a single time. The V gene is TRBV19, the J gene TRBJ1-2; 8 nucleotides match TRBD1. The germline V gene has CDR1 LNHDA and CDR2 SQIVND (reference sequence). The length of the CDR3 is 16 residues. Unmatched junction bases numbered 9, after V lost 4 bases and J lost 2 bases. For the CDR3, the DNA is TGTGCCAGTAGTAAATCACCGGGACAGGAGAACTATGGCTACACCTTC. Its protein product is CASSKSPGQENYGYTF.

V and J are TRBV24-1 and TRBJ1-6; no firm D call. The germline gives CDR1 KGHDR, CDR2 SFDVKD. There are 13 residues in the CDR3. V lost 7 bases to trimming and J lost 8 bases, with 11 bases between them. This CDR3 reads CATSPNWYSPLHF. Here the CDR3 DNA reads TGTGCCACCAGCCCGAACTGGTATTCACCCCTCCACTTT.

This chain uses TRBV7-9 with TRBJ1-1, with D possibly being TRBD1 (6 bases). The CDR3 is 14 residues long. Between the trimmed V and J ends, which lost 6 bases and 0 bases, there was a span of 11 bases. The germline V gene has CDR1 SEHNR and CDR2 FQNEAQ (reference sequence). In nucleotides, the CDR3 is TGTGCCAGCAGTCGACAGGCAATGAACACTGAAGCTTTCTTT. This translates into CASSRQAMNTEAFF.

The chain is built from TRBV10-3 and TRBJ1-1; possible D gene TRBD1, 6 bases. There are 15 residues in the CDR3. Per germline, CDR1 ENHRY and CDR2 SYGVKD. Between the trimmed V and J ends, which lost 7 bases and 4 bases, there was a span of 19 bases. CDR3 bases: TGTGCCATCAAGGATAAGACACAGGGTGTCACTGAAGCTTTCTTT. Translated, it gives CAIKDKTQGVTEAFF.

The chain combines TRBV10-2 with TRBJ1-2; D may be TRBD1 (5 bases). The CDR3 has 15 residues. The germline V gene encodes CDR1 WSHSY and CDR2 SAAADI. V lost 6 bases and J lost 2, with 16 bases in between. DNA of the CDR3: TGCGCCAGCAGGCCTGCGATGGGGGGGAACTATGGCTACACCTTC. This codes for CASRPAMGGNYGYTF.

The chain employs TRBV28 and TRBJ1-1; D uncertain. In germline, CDR1 is MDHEN, CDR2 SYDVKM. The V end was cut by 5 bases, the J end by 1 base, with 14 bases between. This CDR3 contains 15 residues. The CDR3, as DNA: TGTGCCAGCAGTGTTGTCCCTGAGGGGAACACTGAAGCTTTCTTT. Encoded protein: CASSVVPEGNTEAFF.